Here is one TCR beta chain with its context. The sample belongs to a study of CD8+CD57+ T cells in acquired aplastic anemia. Patients included in sequencing had previously demonstrated CD8+CD57+ cell expansion by flow cytometry. Using genomic DNA as the template, TCR beta VDJ and CDR3 profiling was carried out. From the reads, TCRdb called clonotypes with MiXCR, one entry per CDR3 protein. Of around 200,000 distinct CDR3 sequences detected, about half appear once; the ten largest clones hold about 1.8%. After removal of 6 bases from V and 7 bases from J, the junction contained 12 bases not matched to a gene. This CDR3 is 15 amino acids long. Per germline, CDR1 ENHRY and CDR2 SYGVKD.

Sequencing was performed on sorted CD4+, CD8+, or CD8+CD57+ T cells (not recorded which) from PBMCs. This chain connects TRBV10-3 to TRBJ2-5; 9 positions match TRBD1. The receptor's source is a human donor with aplastic anemia. Written as DNA, the CDR3 is TGTGCCATCAGCCCTACAGGGGGCCAAGAGGGGACCCAGTACTTC. It codes for CAISPTGGQEGTQYF.